These T cell receptor beta chains were read from a single sample in a study of CD8+ T cells in alopecia areata. Sequencing used immunoSEQ multiplex PCR; TCRdb keeps in-frame clones, though not all of them. The sample yields some 200,000 clones, about 60% seen once. Here the sequenced sample was CD4+ T cells sorted from blood, taken at week 4, from a patient treated with tofacitinib. Source of these receptors: a human donor with alopecia areata. CDR3s include the opening cysteine and the closing phenylalanine or tryptophan. The order of the fields is D gene, J gene, clone size, V gene, CDR3 DNA, CDR3 protein. A D gene is named only where the DNA matches it firmly. The size of a clone is reported for some rows only, either as once, few or many, or as a class for expanded clones.

d_call: .; j_call: TRBJ1-2; clone_size: .; v_call: TRBV4-1; cdr3_nt: TGCGCCAGCAGCCAAGGGGCAGGGGCTAACTATGGCTACACCTTC; cdr3_aa: CASSQGAGANYGYTF
d_call: TRBD1; j_call: TRBJ2-3; clone_size: .; v_call: TRBV30; cdr3_nt: TGTGCCTGGAGTATCCGGACAGGGGCAAGCACAGATACGCAGTATTTT; cdr3_aa: CAWSIRTGASTDTQYF
d_call: .; j_call: TRBJ2-5; clone_size: .; v_call: TRBV18; cdr3_nt: TGTGCCAGCTCACCAAGGTATCAAGAGACCCAGTACTTC; cdr3_aa: CASSPRYQETQYF
d_call: .; j_call: TRBJ1-2; clone_size: .; v_call: TRBV29-1; cdr3_nt: TGCAGCGCCGCGGATTATGGCTACACCTTC; cdr3_aa: CSAADYGYTF
d_call: .; j_call: TRBJ1-5; clone_size: .; v_call: TRBV27; cdr3_nt: TGTGCCAGCCGAATAAATCAGGGAAATCAGCCCCAGCATTTT; cdr3_aa: CASRINQGNQPQHF
d_call: .; j_call: TRBJ2-5; clone_size: .; v_call: TRBV7-2; cdr3_nt: TGTGCCAGCAGCTTACAGGGATGGAAGACCCAGTACTTC; cdr3_aa: CASSLQGWKTQYF
d_call: .; j_call: TRBJ2-7; clone_size: .; v_call: TRBV5-1; cdr3_nt: TGCGCCAGCAGCTTGGTACCCAGGGAGCAGTACTTC; cdr3_aa: CASSLVPREQYF
d_call: TRBD2; j_call: TRBJ2-5; clone_size: .; v_call: TRBV25-1; cdr3_nt: TGTGCCAGCAGCGAAGGTAGCGGGAGTGGGCGGACCCAGTACTTC; cdr3_aa: CASSEGSGSGRTQYF
d_call: TRBD1; j_call: TRBJ2-2; clone_size: .; v_call: TRBV6-5; cdr3_nt: TGTGCCAATCTACCCGGGACAGGGAACACCGGGGAGCTGTTTTTT; cdr3_aa: CANLPGTGNTGELFF
d_call: .; j_call: TRBJ2-3; clone_size: .; v_call: TRBV9; cdr3_nt: TGTGCCAGCAGCCCCACTTCCGGGCAGTTCACAGATACGCAGTATTTT; cdr3_aa: CASSPTSGQFTDTQYF
d_call: TRBD2; j_call: TRBJ2-1; clone_size: few; v_call: TRBV29-1; cdr3_nt: TGCAGCGTTGAACTAGCGGGGCTTTCCTACAATGAGCAGTTCTTC; cdr3_aa: CSVELAGLSYNEQFF
d_call: .; j_call: TRBJ1-4; clone_size: few; v_call: TRBV18; cdr3_nt: TGTGCCAGCTCATCCGCCCCGGCGGATGAAAAACTGTTTTTT; cdr3_aa: CASSSAPADEKLFF
d_call: .; j_call: TRBJ2-3; clone_size: .; v_call: TRBV30; cdr3_nt: TGTGGGGGCGGCGGTTCGACAGATACGCAGTATTTT; cdr3_aa: CGGGGSTDTQYF
d_call: TRBD1; j_call: TRBJ1-6; clone_size: few; v_call: TRBV29-1; cdr3_nt: TGCAGCGTTGGGAAACGGGACCGGCAGGGGGAAGATAATTCACCCCTCCACTTT; cdr3_aa: CSVGKRDRQGEDNSPLHF
d_call: TRBD2; j_call: TRBJ2-3; clone_size: once; v_call: TRBV29-1; cdr3_nt: TGCAGCGCATCCGGGACTAGCAGAGGCACAGATACGCAGTATTTT; cdr3_aa: CSASGTSRGTDTQYF
d_call: .; j_call: TRBJ1-5; clone_size: .; v_call: TRBV5-1; cdr3_nt: TGCGCCAGCAGCTTGGCAGGGAATAATCAGCCCCAGCATTTT; cdr3_aa: CASSLAGNNQPQHF